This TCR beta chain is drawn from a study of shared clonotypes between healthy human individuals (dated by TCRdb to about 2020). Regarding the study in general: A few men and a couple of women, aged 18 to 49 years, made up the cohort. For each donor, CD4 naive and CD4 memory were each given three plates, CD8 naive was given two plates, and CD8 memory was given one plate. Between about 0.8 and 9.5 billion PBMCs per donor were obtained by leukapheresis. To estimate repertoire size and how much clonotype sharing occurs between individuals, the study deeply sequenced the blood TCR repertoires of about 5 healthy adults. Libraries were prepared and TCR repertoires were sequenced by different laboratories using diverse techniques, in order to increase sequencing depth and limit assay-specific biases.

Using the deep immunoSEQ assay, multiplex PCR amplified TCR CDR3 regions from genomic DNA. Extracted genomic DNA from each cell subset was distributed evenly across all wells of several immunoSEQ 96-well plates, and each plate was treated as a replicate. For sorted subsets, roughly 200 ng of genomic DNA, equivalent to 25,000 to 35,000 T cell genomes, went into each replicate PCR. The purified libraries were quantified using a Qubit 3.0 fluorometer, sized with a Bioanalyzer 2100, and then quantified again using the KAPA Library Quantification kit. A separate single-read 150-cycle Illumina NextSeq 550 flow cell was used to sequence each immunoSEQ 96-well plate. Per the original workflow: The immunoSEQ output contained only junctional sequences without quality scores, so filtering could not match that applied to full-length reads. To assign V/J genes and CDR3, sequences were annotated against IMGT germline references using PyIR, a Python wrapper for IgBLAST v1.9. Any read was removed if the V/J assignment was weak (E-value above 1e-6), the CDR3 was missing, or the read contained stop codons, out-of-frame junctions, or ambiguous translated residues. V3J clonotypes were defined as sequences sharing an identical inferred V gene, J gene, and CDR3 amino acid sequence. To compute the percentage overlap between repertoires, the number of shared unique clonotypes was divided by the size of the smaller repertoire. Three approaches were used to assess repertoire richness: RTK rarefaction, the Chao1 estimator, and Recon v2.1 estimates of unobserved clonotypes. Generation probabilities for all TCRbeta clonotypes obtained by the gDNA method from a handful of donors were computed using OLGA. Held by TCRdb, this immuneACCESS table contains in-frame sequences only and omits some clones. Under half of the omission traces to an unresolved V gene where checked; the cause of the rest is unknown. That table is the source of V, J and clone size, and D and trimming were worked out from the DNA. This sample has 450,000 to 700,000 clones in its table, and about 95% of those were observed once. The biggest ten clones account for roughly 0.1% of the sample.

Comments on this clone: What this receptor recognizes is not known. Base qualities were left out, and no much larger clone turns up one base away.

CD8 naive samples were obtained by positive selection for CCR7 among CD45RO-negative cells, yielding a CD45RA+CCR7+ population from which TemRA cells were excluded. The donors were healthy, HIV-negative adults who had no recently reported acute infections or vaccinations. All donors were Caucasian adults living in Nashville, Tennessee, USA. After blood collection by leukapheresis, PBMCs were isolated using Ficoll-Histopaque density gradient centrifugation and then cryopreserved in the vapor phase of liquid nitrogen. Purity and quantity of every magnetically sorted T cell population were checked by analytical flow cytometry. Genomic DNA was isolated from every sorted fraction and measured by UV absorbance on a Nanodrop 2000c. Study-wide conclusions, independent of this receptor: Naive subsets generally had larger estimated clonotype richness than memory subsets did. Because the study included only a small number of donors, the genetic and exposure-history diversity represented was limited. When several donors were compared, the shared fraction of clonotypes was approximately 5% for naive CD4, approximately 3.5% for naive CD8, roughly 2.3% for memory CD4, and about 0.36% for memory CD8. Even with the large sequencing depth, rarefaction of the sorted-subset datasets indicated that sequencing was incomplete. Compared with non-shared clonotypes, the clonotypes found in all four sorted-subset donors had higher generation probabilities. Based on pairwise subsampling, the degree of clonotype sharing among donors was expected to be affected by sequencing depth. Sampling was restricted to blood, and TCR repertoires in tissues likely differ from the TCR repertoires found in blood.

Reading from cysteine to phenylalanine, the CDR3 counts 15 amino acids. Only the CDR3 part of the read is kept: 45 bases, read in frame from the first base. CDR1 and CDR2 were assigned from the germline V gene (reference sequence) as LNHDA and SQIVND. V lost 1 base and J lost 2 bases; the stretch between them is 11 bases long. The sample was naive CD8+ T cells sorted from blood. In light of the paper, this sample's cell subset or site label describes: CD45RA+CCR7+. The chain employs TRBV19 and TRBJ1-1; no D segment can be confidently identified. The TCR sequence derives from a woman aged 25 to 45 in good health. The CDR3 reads CASSIAWARNTEAFF. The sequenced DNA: TGTGCCAGTAGTATAGCTTGGGCGAGAAACACTGAAGCTTTCTTT.